This entry is about one TCR beta chain. There are a few counts of this clone. Its antigen remains undetermined. No base quality values were provided; no much bigger clone lies one nucleotide off. The cohort consisted of some 670 healthy bone marrow donors. At the time of sampling, every cohort member was nominally healthy, though immune exposures that went unrecorded were likely present. The donor tested CMV seropositive and was one of the 289 seropositive cohort members. A peripheral blood sample was provided by each donor, and peripheral blood mononuclear cells were used for TCR beta sequencing. The Qiagen DNeasy Blood Extraction Kit was used to extract genomic DNA from the blood cell samples. As encoded in the germline V gene (reference sequence), CDR1 is MNHNY while CDR2 is SVGAGI. V loses 2 bases of germline sequence and J loses 7 bases, and the interval between the two ends is 15 bases. Counted from cysteine to phenylalanine, this CDR3 has 14 amino acids. Just the 42-base CDR3 DNA is kept, in frame starting at base 1.

This entry belongs to a study of cytomegalovirus exposure and HLA in healthy donors (TCRdb year 2017). Concerning the study at large: An earlier analysis of several hundred of the donors reported 276 Gb of sequence data and roughly 120 million unique TCR beta sequences obtained from about 179 million T cells. An early release covering 550 to 700 HLA-typed donors comprised 250 to 350 gigabases of sequencing data and approximately 80 million unique TCR sequences. Of the roughly 400 genotyped donors, 65% to 90% fell in the genetic ancestry cluster associated with self-reported Caucasian donors. The aim of the study was to test whether cataloging public T cell receptors could identify signatures of past pathogen exposure. Using immunosequencing, the study profiled T cell repertoires from fewer than 850 subjects and related those repertoires to cytomegalovirus serostatus. In addition to the first cohort of around 670 subjects, a separate validation cohort of 130 or so different subjects was used. The study combined high-throughput TCR immunosequencing, statistical association of individual TCRs with disease status, and machine learning to predict cytomegalovirus infection status. A later analysis re-analyzed previously published TCR beta repertoires from hundreds of donors and added high-resolution HLA genotyping to study TCR occurrence patterns. Rather than drawing on any new phenotypic data, the later analysis identified candidate immune exposures from TCR beta sequences and the way those sequences occurred across donors. An earlier analysis of 500 to 650 of the donors applied high-throughput TCR beta sequencing to assess whether each TCR beta V gene segment acted as functional or pseudogenic. Donor age, sex, ethnicity and CMV serostatus were collected together with the repertoire data. A later genetic analysis used genome-wide SNP genotypes for about 60% of the 666 donors, treating that subset as a discovery cohort. All discovery cohort repertoires had been generated using a single sequencing platform. HLA typing covered class I and class II loci at four-digit resolution. The number of donors typed differed by locus, with roughly 629-640 for A, B, C, DRB1 and DQB1, over 500 for DQA1, about 610 for DPA1, and some 470 for DPB1. Roughly 5 DR-DQ haplotypes were handled as single units for association and clustering because linkage in the cohort was strong. Among around 400 genotyped donors of the cohort, an average of around 240,000 unique TCR beta nucleotide sequences was sequenced per donor, of which about 19% were non-productive.

The library was made by the immunoSEQ multiplex PCR assay. For the multiplex PCR, a mixture combining 60 forward primers for TCR Vbeta segments and 13 reverse primers for TCR Jbeta segments was used. A multiplex PCR assay on genomic DNA amplified the CDR3 region of rearranged TCR beta genes. Amplified TCR beta libraries were sequenced as 87-base-pair reads on the Illumina HiSeq System. The study's own analysis went as follows. A later analysis tallied 75 million to 95 million unique TCR beta chains across the 666 repertoires, and 10 million to 11 million of those chains were shared by two or more donors. To remove PCR and sequencing errors, raw reads were error-corrected and collapsed into unique sequences using a nearest-neighbor algorithm that merged closely related sequences. CDR3 sequences were aligned to IMGT reference sequences to assign V, D and J gene segments. For a sequence to be retained, at least a six-nucleotide match to both a V gene segment and a J gene segment was required. A rearrangement was called productive if the CDR3 had no stop codons and remained in frame with V and J, and every other rearrangement was called non-productive. Following IMGT convention, CDR3 was defined as the stretch from the second conserved V-encoded cysteine up to the conserved J-encoded phenylalanine. In an earlier analysis of roughly 610 of the donors, sequences lacking an unambiguous match to a single V gene segment were excluded. In an earlier analysis of approximately 590 of the donors, a V segment was called functional when productive rearrangements were above 56.7%, and segregating when the standard deviation between donors exceeded 5%. To diagnose cytomegalovirus status from the catalog of TCR beta chain sequences, a statistical classification framework was built. In a later analysis, TCR nucleotide sequences were compared against IMGT/GENE-DB human TR gene sequences so that V and J genes could be assigned. In a later analysis, CDR3 sequences and most-parsimonious VDJ recombination scenarios were assigned using the TCRdist pipeline. In a later analysis, each TCR beta chain was defined by its CDR3 amino acid sequence together with its V-gene family, and reads lacking a unique V-gene family were excluded. As a way to deal with suspected cross-contamination and a sequencing artifact, a later analysis dropped 640 or so nucleotide sequences that were highly shared and had low generation probability. In a later analysis, a clonal expansion index for each public chain was calculated from normalized within-repertoire ranks of inferred template counts. In a later analysis, generation probabilities were computed with a VDJ recombination model fitted to out-of-frame rearrangements, and the resulting probabilities were checked against IGoR. A later analysis scored TCR-TCR, TCR-HLA and TCR-CMV co-occurrence with hypergeometric tests, applying a repertoire-size bias correction to TCR pairs. In a later analysis, false discovery rates were estimated by permuting HLA or CMV assignments 20 times. In a later analysis, co-occurring TCRs were grouped with DBSCAN, and TCRdist sequence similarity was added when clustering was performed within HLA-allele-positive subsets. Repertoires with fewer than 30,000 or more than 120,000 public chains were left out of co-occurrence clustering, as were several repertoires with anomalous nucleotide sharing. Here the immuneACCESS table is served through TCRdb, limited to in-frame sequences with V and J called. Missing clones are a known gap in these copies; in checked studies unresolved V genes cover under half, and the rest lacks a known reason. Clone size and the V and J calls come from that table; the DNA yielded D and trimming. Present in this sample are roughly 190,000 clones, over 9.5% of which were seen just once. The ten largest clones represent under 10% of the sample.

What the work shows at the level of the full study, not this receptor alone: The cohort was sequenced for TCR beta chains only, and without alpha or paired-chain data the features that could be detected were limited. Some IMGT-functional V segments, including TRBV6-2 and TRBV6-3, could not be distinguished by the 87-base-pair reads and were therefore excluded. Specific HLA alleles were associated with about 17,000 TCR beta sequences at a false discovery rate of 0.05 in a later analysis. A further reported finding was that TCR beta sequences accurately predicted the HLA-A and HLA-B alleles for most subjects in the first cohort. In vitro tests confirmed that a few of the cytomegalovirus-associated TCR beta chains recognize cytomegalovirus antigens. According to a later analysis, parvovirus B19, influenza, CMV and Epstein-Barr virus appeared linked to several top co-occurrence clusters. While some public TCRs were present in many individuals, most TCR sequences turned up only very rarely across donors. In a later genetic analysis, fewer N-insertions in productive TCRs were reported among donors in an Asian-associated ancestry cluster than the roughly 700-donor mean. Correlated functional status among segregating V segments might reflect linkage disequilibrium, but an unknown experimental factor could not be ruled out. An association between a missense DCLRE1C variant and V-gene and J-gene trimming of TCR beta chains was found in a later genetic analysis and replicated in an independent cohort. An earlier analysis of roughly 570 of the donors showed that most TCR beta V segments appeared in productive rearrangements either about 87% or about 30% of the time, which broadly matched IMGT annotations. Strong co-occurrence of HLA alleles, especially DR and DQ, made assigning TCR associations to individual alleles difficult. The presence/absence analyses assumed that sequencing depth was roughly uniform across donors, and that assumption may not be true. The authors suggested that the approach could potentially be generalized to other disease states and immunological phenotypes. A later analysis found that TCR association rates varied across HLA loci, with DRB1 alleles showing the most associated TCRs and HLA-C alleles the fewest. A cluster of highly shared sequence variants was judged likely to be a technical artifact of the sequencing pipeline. In a later analysis, most CMV-associated TCR beta chains were found to appear HLA-restricted, with HLA associations seemingly driven largely by CMV exposure. In a later analysis, HLA-associated TCR beta chains showed more clonal expansion and lower generation probabilities than non-associated chains that were equally common. The earlier analysis of 587 of the donors excluded around 17 rarely observed V segments, including chromosome 9 orphons, because counts were too low. The classifier was reported to diagnose cytomegalovirus status with high specificity and sensitivity in both the original and validation cohorts. The study gave a list of 150 to 200 TCR beta chains associated with cytomegalovirus. Immune exposure information for the cohort was limited to CMV serostatus. Because some donors lacked HLA typing at each locus, the association tests relied only on the typed subset.

What was sequenced was PBMCs. This TCR was sampled from a man aged 45 to 65 in good health and CMV-seropositive. Rearrangement joined TRBV6-6 to TRBJ2-7, and possibly TRBD1, on 6 matching bases. The CDR3 loop reads CASSYTQGSREQYF. The nucleotide sequence is TGTGCCAGCAGTTACACACAGGGTTCTCGGGAGCAGTACTTC.